These T cell receptor beta chains were read from a single sample in a study of blood T cell repertoires in COVID-19. The repertoire was sequenced with immunoSEQ multiplex PCR; TCRdb's copy has only in-frame clones and lacks some. The data hold around 290,000 clones, with roughly 90% observed a single time. Specimen: PBMCs or T cells enriched from blood (not recorded which). These receptors originate from a woman aged 40 to 55 who had recovered from COVID-19. Each CDR3 is given with its conserved first and last residue. Fields, in order: clone size, V gene, J gene, D gene, CDR3 DNA, CDR3 protein. D genes are given only for firm matches. The size field is filled for only some rows; it gives once, few, many or a size class.

abundance: .; v_gene: TRBV19; j_gene: TRBJ1-4; d_gene: TRBD1; CDR3nt: TGTGCCAGTAGGGGGACAGGGGTTGAAAAACTGTTTTTT; CDR3aa: CASRGTGVEKLFF
abundance: .; v_gene: TRBV24-1; j_gene: TRBJ1-2; d_gene: .; CDR3nt: TGTGCCACCAGTGATCCAGCGTGGAACTATGGCTACACCTTC; CDR3aa: CATSDPAWNYGYTF
abundance: .; v_gene: TRBV7-3; j_gene: TRBJ2-3; d_gene: TRBD2; CDR3nt: TGTGCCAGCAGCTTGGGACTAGCGGGGGGGCCCGGACCGGATACGCAGTATTTT; CDR3aa: CASSLGLAGGPGPDTQYF
abundance: .; v_gene: TRBV30; j_gene: TRBJ2-1; d_gene: .; CDR3nt: TGTGCCTGGAGTTTCGGGAGAGTCAATGAGCAGTTCTTC; CDR3aa: CAWSFGRVNEQFF
abundance: once; v_gene: TRBV9; j_gene: TRBJ2-2; d_gene: .; CDR3nt: TGTGCCAGCAGCGTAGGGCCAGAGAACACCGGGGAGCTGTTTTTT; CDR3aa: CASSVGPENTGELFF
abundance: .; v_gene: TRBV6-5; j_gene: TRBJ1-2; d_gene: .; CDR3nt: TGTGCCAGCAGTTATGAGGGTCGGGATGGCTACACCTTC; CDR3aa: CASSYEGRDGYTF
abundance: .; v_gene: TRBV6-5; j_gene: TRBJ1-1; d_gene: .; CDR3nt: TGTGCCAGCAGCACAGAGAATCGAGGGGAAGCTTTCTTT; CDR3aa: CASSTENRGEAFF
abundance: .; v_gene: TRBV3-1/TRBV3-2; j_gene: TRBJ2-7; d_gene: .; CDR3nt: TGTGCCAGCAGCCAAGTACTCCCTTACGACGAGCAGTACTTC; CDR3aa: CASSQVLPYDEQYF
abundance: once; v_gene: TRBV5-1; j_gene: TRBJ1-1; d_gene: .; CDR3nt: TGCGCCAGCAGCTTGTTGGGTTTGGGGAGCACTGAAGCTTTCTTT; CDR3aa: CASSLLGLGSTEAFF
abundance: .; v_gene: TRBV11-2; j_gene: TRBJ2-3; d_gene: .; CDR3nt: TGTGCCAGCACCTTCCTCACAGATACGCAGTATTTT; CDR3aa: CASTFLTDTQYF
abundance: few; v_gene: TRBV2; j_gene: TRBJ2-7; d_gene: TRBD2; CDR3nt: TGTGCCAGCAGTGATTTGGGGGAGGGGGAGCAGTACTTC; CDR3aa: CASSDLGEGEQYF
abundance: once; v_gene: TRBV7-9; j_gene: TRBJ2-1; d_gene: TRBD2; CDR3nt: TGTGCCAGCAGCTTTGGGACTAGCGGGAGCTCCTACAATGAGCAGTTCTTC; CDR3aa: CASSFGTSGSSYNEQFF
abundance: .; v_gene: TRBV7-9; j_gene: TRBJ1-4; d_gene: .; CDR3nt: TGTGCCAGCGGGGCGCACACAACTAATGAAAAACTGTTTTTT; CDR3aa: CASGAHTTNEKLFF
abundance: .; v_gene: TRBV4-3; j_gene: TRBJ1-2; d_gene: .; CDR3nt: TGCGCCAGCAGCCAAGATACTTCTGGCTATGGCTACACCTTC; CDR3aa: CASSQDTSGYGYTF
abundance: few; v_gene: TRBV2; j_gene: TRBJ1-1; d_gene: .; CDR3nt: TGTGCCAGCAGAGCTGTTTTGAACACTGAAGCTTTCTTT; CDR3aa: CASRAVLNTEAFF
abundance: .; v_gene: TRBV2; j_gene: TRBJ1-5; d_gene: .; CDR3nt: TGTGCCAGCGGGAATTGGGGGGAACAGCCCCAGCATTTT; CDR3aa: CASGNWGEQPQHF
abundance: .; v_gene: TRBV29-1; j_gene: TRBJ1-1; d_gene: .; CDR3nt: TGCAGCGTTAGGGGGAACACTGAAGCTTTCTTT; CDR3aa: CSVRGNTEAFF
abundance: .; v_gene: TRBV14; j_gene: TRBJ2-3; d_gene: .; CDR3nt: TGTGCCAGCAGCCAGCAGGGTACGCAGTATTTT; CDR3aa: CASSQQGTQYF
abundance: once; v_gene: TRBV2; j_gene: TRBJ1-1; d_gene: TRBD1; CDR3nt: TGTGCCAGCAGTATTCAGAGGACAGGTCTGAACACTGAAGCTTTCTTT; CDR3aa: CASSIQRTGLNTEAFF
abundance: few; v_gene: TRBV5-6; j_gene: TRBJ1-1; d_gene: .; CDR3nt: TGTGCCAGCAGCTGGACAGTGGGGAACACTGAAGCTTTCTTT; CDR3aa: CASSWTVGNTEAFF
abundance: .; v_gene: TRBV30; j_gene: TRBJ1-4; d_gene: .; CDR3nt: TGTGCCTGCCCGGAGGGCGGGGGTAGTGGAACTAATGAAAAACTGTTTTTT; CDR3aa: CACPEGGGSGTNEKLFF
abundance: .; v_gene: TRBV6-1; j_gene: TRBJ1-5; d_gene: .; CDR3nt: TGTGCCAGCAGTGAAGGCTACTCGGGGTTTTATAGCAATCAGCCCCAGCATTTT; CDR3aa: CASSEGYSGFYSNQPQHF
abundance: .; v_gene: TRBV7-3; j_gene: TRBJ2-5; d_gene: TRBD1; CDR3nt: TGTGCCAGCAGCTCGTACAGGGGAGAGACCCAGTACTTC; CDR3aa: CASSSYRGETQYF
abundance: .; v_gene: TRBV5-1; j_gene: TRBJ1-2; d_gene: .; CDR3nt: TGCGCCAGCAGCTTGGCCGGGCGGGATGGCTACACCTTC; CDR3aa: CASSLAGRDGYTF
abundance: .; v_gene: TRBV28; j_gene: TRBJ1-1; d_gene: .; CDR3nt: TGTGCCAGCAGGCCTCCACACGCGAACACTGAAGCTTTCTTT; CDR3aa: CASRPPHANTEAFF
abundance: .; v_gene: TRBV21-1; j_gene: TRBJ2-7; d_gene: .; CDR3nt: TGTGCCAGCAGCAAAGGGGACACGGCGGGCTACGAGCAGTACTTC; CDR3aa: CASSKGDTAGYEQYF
abundance: .; v_gene: TRBV19; j_gene: TRBJ2-3; d_gene: .; CDR3nt: TGTGCCAGTAGTATTCCTTACAGGGCCGGAGATACGCAGTATTTT; CDR3aa: CASSIPYRAGDTQYF
abundance: .; v_gene: TRBV30; j_gene: TRBJ2-1; d_gene: TRBD2; CDR3nt: TGTGCCTGGAGTGCGACTAGCGGGAGATACAATGAGCAGTTCTTC; CDR3aa: CAWSATSGRYNEQFF
abundance: .; v_gene: TRBV7-2; j_gene: TRBJ2-1; d_gene: TRBD2; CDR3nt: TGTGCCAGCAGCCTCCGGCTCGTAGCGGGGGGCTACAATGAGCAGTTCTTC; CDR3aa: CASSLRLVAGGYNEQFF
abundance: .; v_gene: TRBV3-1/TRBV3-2; j_gene: TRBJ2-5; d_gene: .; CDR3nt: TGTGCCAGCAGCCAAGATCGTGAGACCCAGTACTTC; CDR3aa: CASSQDRETQYF
abundance: .; v_gene: TRBV2; j_gene: TRBJ1-4; d_gene: TRBD1; CDR3nt: TGTGCCAGCAGTACAGGGGGCGGGTGGAAACTGTTTTTT; CDR3aa: CASSTGGGWKLFF
abundance: .; v_gene: TRBV5-1; j_gene: TRBJ1-5; d_gene: TRBD1; CDR3nt: TGCGCCAGCAGCCCGAGCCCAGGGGGCATCCAGCCCCAGCATTTT; CDR3aa: CASSPSPGGIQPQHF
abundance: .; v_gene: TRBV5-1; j_gene: TRBJ1-1; d_gene: TRBD1; CDR3nt: TGCGCCAGCAGCGCGGGAAGGACAGGCACTGAAGCTTTCTTT; CDR3aa: CASSAGRTGTEAFF
abundance: .; v_gene: TRBV30; j_gene: TRBJ1-4; d_gene: .; CDR3nt: TGTGCCTGGAGGGTCCCTACAGGGACAACTAATGAAAAACTGTTTTTT; CDR3aa: CAWRVPTGTTNEKLFF
abundance: .; v_gene: TRBV6-5; j_gene: TRBJ1-1; d_gene: .; CDR3nt: TGTGCCAGCAGTCCCCCGGGGATGAGGACTGAAGCTTTCTTT; CDR3aa: CASSPPGMRTEAFF
abundance: .; v_gene: TRBV11-2; j_gene: TRBJ1-2; d_gene: TRBD1; CDR3nt: TGTGCCAGCAGCTTAGATTCGCGGGACAGGGCCAACTATGGCTACACCTTC; CDR3aa: CASSLDSRDRANYGYTF
abundance: .; v_gene: TRBV6-1; j_gene: TRBJ1-2; d_gene: .; CDR3nt: TGTGCCAGCAGTGATTCCCGCTATGGCTACACCTTC; CDR3aa: CASSDSRYGYTF
abundance: .; v_gene: TRBV7-2; j_gene: TRBJ2-3; d_gene: .; CDR3nt: TGTGCCAGCAGCTTAGTCGGGAGTGTGTCAGATACGCAGTATTTT; CDR3aa: CASSLVGSVSDTQYF
abundance: .; v_gene: TRBV7-2; j_gene: TRBJ2-1; d_gene: TRBD2; CDR3nt: TGTGCCAGCAGCTTAGTGGGGGGGGTAGGACTTAATGAGCAGTTCTTC; CDR3aa: CASSLVGGVGLNEQFF
abundance: .; v_gene: TRBV7-9; j_gene: TRBJ2-3; d_gene: TRBD1; CDR3nt: TGTGCCAGCAGCCCTTGGACAGGACAGGATCTAACAGATACGCAGTATTTT; CDR3aa: CASSPWTGQDLTDTQYF
abundance: .; v_gene: TRBV29-1; j_gene: TRBJ2-3; d_gene: .; CDR3nt: TGCAGCGTTGTTTCAGCAGGGTCGACAGATACGCAGTATTTT; CDR3aa: CSVVSAGSTDTQYF
abundance: once; v_gene: TRBV19; j_gene: TRBJ1-5; d_gene: TRBD1; CDR3nt: TGTGCCAGTAGCGCCGGGACAGGGGGTACGGCCCAGCATTTT; CDR3aa: CASSAGTGGTAQHF
abundance: few; v_gene: TRBV11-3; j_gene: TRBJ2-2; d_gene: .; CDR3nt: TGTGCCAGCAGCCCGGCGGAAGGGGGTCGAGGCGGGGAGCTGTTTTTT; CDR3aa: CASSPAEGGRGGELFF
abundance: .; v_gene: TRBV7-9; j_gene: TRBJ2-3; d_gene: .; CDR3nt: TGTGCCAGCAGCTCCCGGGAGATAAGCACAGATACGCAGTATTTT; CDR3aa: CASSSREISTDTQYF
abundance: .; v_gene: TRBV6-5; j_gene: TRBJ1-6; d_gene: .; CDR3nt: TGTGCCGTAGGGGAGGGAAATAATTCACCCCTCCACTTT; CDR3aa: CAVGEGNNSPLHF
abundance: .; v_gene: TRBV19; j_gene: TRBJ1-2; d_gene: TRBD1; CDR3nt: TGTGCCAGTAGTATAGATGGGACAGGGGGTTATGGCTACACCTTC; CDR3aa: CASSIDGTGGYGYTF
abundance: once; v_gene: TRBV30; j_gene: TRBJ1-1; d_gene: TRBD1; CDR3nt: TGTGCCTGGAATGCAGGGGGAACTGAAGCTTTCTTT; CDR3aa: CAWNAGGTEAFF
abundance: .; v_gene: TRBV30; j_gene: TRBJ2-7; d_gene: TRBD1; CDR3nt: TGTGCCTGGAGTCGACAGGGTTCCCACGAGCAGTACTTC; CDR3aa: CAWSRQGSHEQYF
abundance: .; v_gene: TRBV7-9; j_gene: TRBJ1-3; d_gene: .; CDR3nt: TGTGCCAGCAGCCTCGTCTCTGGAAACACCATATATTTT; CDR3aa: CASSLVSGNTIYF
abundance: .; v_gene: TRBV12-2; j_gene: TRBJ2-1; d_gene: .; CDR3nt: TGTGCAAGTCGCTTAGCAGACTCTAGCGGGAAGTACAATGAGCAGTTCTTC; CDR3aa: CASRLADSSGKYNEQFF